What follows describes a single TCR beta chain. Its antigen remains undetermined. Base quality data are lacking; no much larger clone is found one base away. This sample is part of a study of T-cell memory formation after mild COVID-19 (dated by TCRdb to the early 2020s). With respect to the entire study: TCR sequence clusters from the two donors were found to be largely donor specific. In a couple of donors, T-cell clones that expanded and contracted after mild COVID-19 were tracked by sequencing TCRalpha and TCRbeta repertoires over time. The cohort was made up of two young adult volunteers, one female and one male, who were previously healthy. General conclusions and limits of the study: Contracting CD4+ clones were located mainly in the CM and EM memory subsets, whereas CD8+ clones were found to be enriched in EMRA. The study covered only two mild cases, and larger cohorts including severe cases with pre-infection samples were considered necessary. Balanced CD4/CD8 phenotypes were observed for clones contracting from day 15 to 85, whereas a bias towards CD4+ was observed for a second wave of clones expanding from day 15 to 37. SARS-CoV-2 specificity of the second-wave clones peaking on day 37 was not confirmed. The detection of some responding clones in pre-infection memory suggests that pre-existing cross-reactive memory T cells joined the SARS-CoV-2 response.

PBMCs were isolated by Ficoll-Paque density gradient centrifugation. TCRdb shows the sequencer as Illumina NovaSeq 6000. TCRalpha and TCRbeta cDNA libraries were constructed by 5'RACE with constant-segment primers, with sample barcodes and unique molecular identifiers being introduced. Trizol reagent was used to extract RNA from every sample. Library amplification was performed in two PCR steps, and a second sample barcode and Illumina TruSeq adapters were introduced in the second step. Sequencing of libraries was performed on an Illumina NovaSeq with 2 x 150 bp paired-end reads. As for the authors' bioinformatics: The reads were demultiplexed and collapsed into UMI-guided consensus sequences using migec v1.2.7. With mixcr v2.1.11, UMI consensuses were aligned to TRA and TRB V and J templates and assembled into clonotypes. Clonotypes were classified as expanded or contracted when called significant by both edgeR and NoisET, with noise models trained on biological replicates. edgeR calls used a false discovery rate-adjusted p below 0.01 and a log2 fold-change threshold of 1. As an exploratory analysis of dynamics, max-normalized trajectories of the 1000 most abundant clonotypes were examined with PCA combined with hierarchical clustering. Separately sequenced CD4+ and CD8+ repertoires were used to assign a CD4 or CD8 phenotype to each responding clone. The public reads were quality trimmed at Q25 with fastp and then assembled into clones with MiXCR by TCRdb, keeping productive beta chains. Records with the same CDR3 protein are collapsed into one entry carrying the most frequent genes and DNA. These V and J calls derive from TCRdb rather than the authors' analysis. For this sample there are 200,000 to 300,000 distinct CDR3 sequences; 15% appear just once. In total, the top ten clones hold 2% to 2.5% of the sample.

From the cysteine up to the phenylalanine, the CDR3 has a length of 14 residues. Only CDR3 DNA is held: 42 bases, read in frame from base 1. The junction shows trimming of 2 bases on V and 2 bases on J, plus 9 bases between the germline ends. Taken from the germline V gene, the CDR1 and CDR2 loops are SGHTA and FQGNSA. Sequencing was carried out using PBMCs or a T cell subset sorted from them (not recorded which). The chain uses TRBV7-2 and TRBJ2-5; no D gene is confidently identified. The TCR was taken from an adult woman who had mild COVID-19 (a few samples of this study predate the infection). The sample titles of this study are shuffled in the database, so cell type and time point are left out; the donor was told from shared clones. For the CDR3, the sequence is CASSLYGRQETQYF. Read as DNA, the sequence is TGTGCCAGCAGCTTATATGGCCGGCAAGAGACCCAGTACTTC.